This entry lists 12 T cell receptor beta chains sequenced from one sample in a study of blood T cell repertoires in COVID-19. Sequenced by immunoSEQ multiplex PCR; TCRdb stores in-frame clones only, minus some. The sample consists of roughly 100,000 clones, around 76% of them appearing once. Sequenced sample: peripheral blood. Receptors were obtained from a woman in her sixties or seventies with acute or convalescent COVID-19.

The genes are TRBV6-2 or TRBV6-3 and TRBJ2-1, with 8 nucleotides matching TRBD2. Germline V lookup: CDR1 MNHEY, CDR2 SVGEGT. This CDR3 has 16 residues. Trimming removed 5 bases from V and 5 bases from J; junction bases left unmatched: 11. The CDR3 bases are TGTGCCAGCAGTCGGGGGGGAGCGGCCCTCCACAATGAGCAGTTCTTC. Amino acids: CASSRGGAALHNEQFF.

The CDR3 loop is CASRSRGLTYGYTF. DNA for the CDR3: TGTGCCAGCAGAAGTCGCGGGCTTACTTATGGCTACACCTTC. The chain uses TRBV5-4 and TRBJ1-2; D is unclear. Germline V gene data show CDR1 as SGHNT and CDR2 as YYREEE (reference sequence). V lost 5 bases to trimming and J lost 5 bases, with 16 bases between them. The CDR3 totals 14 residues.

The chain links TRBV27 to TRBJ1-1; the D gene is possibly TRBD1 (5 bases). The CDR3 contains 16 residues. V shed 0 bases and J shed 11 bases, with 22 bases lying between them. CDR1 is MNHEY, CDR2 SMNVEV, per germline (reference sequence). CDR3 protein: CASSLSYSTLTRGAFF. CDR3 DNA sequence: TGTGCCAGCAGTTTATCTTACTCGACTTTAACCCGGGGGGCTTTCTTT.

This CDR3 reads CAIRPVGTVRSGNTIYF. DNA for the CDR3: TGTGCCATCAGACCCGTTGGGACAGTCCGCTCTGGAAACACCATATATTTT. The chain is built from TRBV10-3 and TRBJ1-3; 7 bases are shared with TRBD1. V lost 6 bases and J lost 0; bases outside the gene matches: 11. The length of the CDR3 is 17 residues. CDR1 ENHRY and CDR2 SYGVKD come from the germline V gene.

This clone was counted ten times or more. The identical CDR3 is also encoded by other nucleotide sequences in the sample. The CDR3 sequence is CASSGDSSYEQYF. In DNA, the CDR3 is TGTGCCAGCTCAGGGGACAGCTCCTACGAGCAGTACTTC. The chain is built from TRBV18 and TRBJ2-7, with TRBD1 matching 7 bases. CDR1 and CDR2 from the germline V gene are KGHSH and LQKENI. The CDR3 extends over 13 amino acids. V was pared by 5 bases and J by 0 bases, with 1 base of the junction left unmatched.

A note on this clone: The same CDR3 arises from other DNA sequences in this sample as well. V usage is TRBV7-2 and J usage is TRBJ1-5, with 9 nucleotides matching TRBD1. The CDR3 extends over 14 amino acids. The trim removed 3 bases at V and 4 bases at J, leaving 1 base unmatched. Germline loops: CDR1 SGHTA, CDR2 FQGNSA. CDR3 bases: TGTGCCAGCAGCTTGGACAGGGGTAATCAGCCCCAGCATTTT. This encodes CASSLDRGNQPQHF.

This sequence joins TRBV30 and TRBJ2-4; D gene unclear. The germline V gene encodes CDR1 GTSNPN and CDR2 SVGIG (reference sequence). The CDR3 has 15 amino acids. V gave up 2 bases and J gave up 0 bases, with 11 bases separating them. The CDR3 DNA reads as TGTGCCTGGAGTCCCGGAGTCTTAGCCAAAAACATTCAGTACTTC. This sequence encodes CAWSPGVLAKNIQYF.

The chain joins TRBV13 to TRBJ1-5; maybe TRBD1 (5 bases). V lost 5 bases and J lost 3, with 11 bases in between. The germline CDR1 and CDR2 sequences are PRHDT and FYEKMQ (reference sequence). The length of the CDR3 is 14 residues. The CDR3 loop is CASSQGHINQPQHF. The DNA for the CDR3 is TGTGCCAGCAGCCAAGGACATATCAATCAGCCCCAGCATTTT.

This clone was observed a few times. The chain joins TRBV18 to TRBJ1-1; D gene ambiguous. CDR3 size: 12 residues. Germline loops: CDR1 KGHSH, CDR2 LQKENI. Trimming took 2 bases from V and 8 from J, leaving 9 bases between them. The CDR3 here is CASSPSSEEAFF. DNA for the CDR3: TGTGCCAGCTCACCATCGAGCGAAGAAGCTTTCTTT.

This clone was seen a few times. V and J are TRBV6-6 and TRBJ2-5, with a tentative D call TRBD1 (6 bases). The CDR3 totals 13 residues. Trimming removed 3 bases at V and 2 bases at J, with 7 bases between. Germline-derived CDR1 and CDR2 are MNHNY and SVGAGI (reference sequence). This chain's CDR3 is CASSYQGQETQYF. Written as DNA, the CDR3 is TGTGCCAGCAGTTATCAGGGGCAAGAGACCCAGTACTTC.

The chain joins TRBV23-1 to TRBJ1-4, with D possibly matching TRBD1 (6 bases). TRBV23-1 carries the ORF label, with uncertain function. V was clipped by 6 bases and J by 6 bases, with 11 bases between them. The CDR3 loop spans 13 amino acids. For the CDR3, the DNA is TGCGCCAGCAGACCTAGGACAGATGAAAAACTGTTTTTT. It codes for CASRPRTDEKLFF.

The chain employs TRBV6-5 and TRBJ1-2; D remains unclear. Germline loops: CDR1 MNHEY, CDR2 SVGAGI. This CDR3 is built from 13 residues. V lost 5 bases and J lost 0, with 7 bases in between. This CDR3 reads CASSSTSNYGYTF. The CDR3 nucleotides are TGTGCCAGCAGTAGTACTTCTAACTATGGCTACACCTTC.